The T cell receptor (beta chain) under discussion was sequenced for a study of beta chain features in type 1 diabetes. Germline lookup yields CDR1 SGDLS and CDR2 YYNGEE. Trimming left V 1 base short and J 4 bases short, with 14 bases between. The CDR3 has 16 amino acids. Investigators reverse transcribed all isolated RNA, so they sequenced expressed TCRB transcripts. The method was immunoSEQ multiplex PCR; TCRdb's version includes in-frame clones alone and lacks a portion of them. The repertoire has over 500,000 clones, 15% to 18% of them found once; the top ten carry approximately 0.087%. This clone was found a few times.

The receptor was derived from a young man in good health. The chain couples TRBV9 to TRBJ2-2, with D possibly being TRBD1 (6 bases). The sample comprised naive CD4+ T cells from blood. CDR3 in amino acids: CASSVRGSTGTGELFF. CDR3 DNA: TGTGCCAGCAGCGTAAGGGGGAGCACGGGCACCGGGGAGCTGTTTTTT.